The 19 T cell receptor beta chains listed next were all sequenced from one sample in a study of vaccination effects on CD4 cells after COVID-19 (dated by TCRdb to between 2022 and 2023). The receptor library was made with the immunoSEQ multiplex PCR assay. What TCRdb holds here is the immuneACCESS table cut down to in-frame rearrangements. Part of the clones is not present; checked against another copy, under half of the missing clones reflect an unresolved V gene, and the others are unexplained. For this sample the table gives 65,000 to 95,000 clones, of which 60% to 80% were detected only once. Roughly 1.2% of the sample rests with the top ten. Which antigens these TCRs recognize remains unknown. In the ViraFEST assay, PBMC were stimulated with viral peptide pools, and antigen-specific CD4+ T cell clonotypes were then identified by expansion using TCR sequencing. After less than 13 days of culture, CD4+ T cells were isolated with the EasySep CD4+ T cell isolation kit. Each participant received two doses of an mRNA SARS-CoV-2 vaccine, either BNT162b2 or mRNA-1273.

The material sequenced was CD4+ T cells from PBMCs cultured with HCoV-OC43 spike peptides, taken after COVID-19 vaccination. Reading the label with the study, this specimen's cell subset or site is: HCoV-OC43 spike overlapping peptide pool stimulation. These receptors were collected from a human donor who received a COVID-19 vaccine.

The chain employs TRBV6-1 and TRBJ2-7, with D possibly matching TRBD1 (6 bases). V lost 4 bases and J lost 0, with 19 bases in between. In germline, CDR1 is MNHNS, CDR2 SASEGT. The CDR3 has 17 amino acids. CDR3 bases: TGTGCCAGCAGTGTTTTTGGGGGCCCTACAAGCTCCTACGAGCAGTACGTC. Residues: CASSVFGGPTSSYEQYV.

This rearrangement joins TRBV7-2 to TRBJ1-5; D gene unclear. The CDR3 is 15 amino acids. The germline V and J ends were trimmed by 1 base and 1 base, with 8 bases remaining between them. Germline V gene data show CDR1 as SGHTA and CDR2 as FQGNSA. CDR3 sequence reads: CASSLEGPSNQPQHF. Here the CDR3 DNA reads TGTGCCAGCAGCTTAGAAGGGCCAAGCAATCAGCCCCAGCATTTT. Supplemented by reference TRBV7-2 and TRBJ1-5, the full variable domain reads GAGVSQSPSNKVTEKGKDVELRCDPISGHTALYWYRQSLGQGLEFLIYFQGNSAPDKSGLPSDRFSAERTGGSVSTLTIQRTQQEDSAVYLCASSLEGPSNQPQHFGDGTRLSIL.

This clone has a handful of counts. This chain links TRBV3-1 (or the pseudogene TRBV3-2) with TRBJ1-1; perhaps TRBD1 as D (5 bases). V lost 4 bases and J 3 bases, leaving 15 bases between the germline ends. This CDR3 is built from 15 residues. CDR1 is LGHDT, CDR2 YNNKEL, per germline (reference sequence). The CDR3 DNA reads TGTGCCAGCAGCCCCGGAGACAGCATCGACACTGAAGCTTTCTTT. Residues: CASSPGDSIDTEAFF.

V gene TRBV21-1 combines with J gene TRBJ1-1; the table's D call, TRBD1, has no DNA check behind it. TRBV21-1 is a documented pseudogene. The CDR3 covers 15 residues. The CDR3 loop is CASSKATGEVTEAFF. In DNA, the CDR3 is TGTGCCAGCAGCAAAGCTACAGGGGAGGTCACTGAAGCTTTCTTT.

In DNA, the CDR3 is TGTGCCACCAGTGATTTGGCGGGACAGGTTCAAAGTGGCGAGCAGTACGTC. It yields the protein CATSDLAGQVQSGEQYV. The V gene is TRBV24-1, the J gene TRBJ2-7; 8 bases line up with TRBD1. The V gene's germline CDR1 is KGHDR and CDR2 SFDVKD. Trimming cost V 0 bases and J 6 bases; bases outside gene matches: 12. There are 17 residues in the CDR3.

V and J are TRBV7-2 and TRBJ2-1; D is unclear. V was clipped by 1 base and J by 12 bases, with 25 bases between them. Germline CDR1 SGHTA, CDR2 FQGNSA. The CDR3 sequence is 17 residues long. This CDR3 reads CASSLVLPRTPGQGQFF. Here the CDR3 DNA reads TGTGCCAGCAGCTTAGTTTTGCCAAGGACGCCCGGCCAAGGGCAGTTCTTC.

The chain links TRBV21-1 to TRBJ2-3; no check of the table's D call, TRBD2, against the DNA was made. TRBV21-1 has pseudogene status. CDR3 size: 17 residues. The CDR3 here is CASSRPSSGASTDTQYF. CDR3 DNA sequence: TGTGCCAGCAGCAGACCCTCTAGCGGGGCTAGCACAGATACGCAGTATTTT.

The chain is built from TRBV28 and TRBJ1-2; perhaps TRBD1 as D (6 bases). In germline, CDR1 is MDHEN, CDR2 SYDVKM. The CDR3 extends over 16 amino acids. V shed 3 bases and J shed 0 bases, with 14 bases lying between them. CDR3 nucleotides: TGTGCCAGCAGTTTCAGGGGATTTGGGACTAACTATGGCTACACCTTC. Amino acid sequence: CASSFRGFGTNYGYTF.

The chain recombines TRBV4-1 with TRBJ2-6, with 8 bases matching TRBD2. V dropped 2 bases and J dropped 5; count of bases not matched to a gene: 14. The CDR3 is 19 amino acids. From germline, CDR1 is MGHRA and CDR2 YSYEKL. The CDR3 DNA reads as TGCGCCAGCAGCCAATCCGTTAGCGGGGTGTATCTTAGGGCCAACGTCCTGACTTTC. It codes for CASSQSVSGVYLRANVLTF.

The CDR3 sequence is CASSQELAGASYEQYV. The CDR3 DNA sequence: TGTGCCAGCAGCCAAGAACTAGCGGGGGCCTCCTACGAGCAGTACGTC. The V and J genes are TRBV3-1 (or the pseudogene TRBV3-2) and TRBJ2-7, with 11 bases matching TRBD2. The germline V gene has CDR1 LGHDT and CDR2 YNNKEL (reference sequence). Trimming removed 0 bases from V and 0 bases from J; junction bases left unmatched: 1. This CDR3 has 16 amino acids.

This clone has only a few counts. In the same sample, other DNA sequences code for this CDR3. This chain uses TRBV7-2 with TRBJ1-5; TRBD1 is a possible D gene (6 bases). Trimming cost V 4 bases and J 4 bases, with 8 bases left between them. CDR1 and CDR2 from the germline V gene are SGHTA and FQGNSA. The CDR3 sequence is 13 residues long. The CDR3 nucleotides are TGTGCCAGCAGCTCACAGGGAAATCAGCCCCAGCATTTT. Amino acids: CASSSQGNQPQHF.

This chain connects TRBV5-1 to TRBJ2-4, with 7 bases lining up with TRBD1. The J segment lost 0 bases and the V segment lost 6 bases, leaving 9 bases of the junction unmatched. The CDR3 loop spans 16 amino acids. From germline, CDR1 is SGHRS and CDR2 YFSETQ. DNA of the CDR3: TGCGCCAGCAACCCAGGGACAGAACTAGCCAAAAACATTCAGTACTTC. It translates to CASNPGTELAKNIQYF.

The DNA for the CDR3 is TGCAGCGTTTCAGGGACAGGGAGCTATGGCTACACCTTC. Encoded protein: CSVSGTGSYGYTF. The rearrangement joins TRBV29-1 to TRBJ1-2; 9 nucleotides agree with TRBD1. Germline V gene sequence: CDR1 SQVTM, CDR2 ANQGSEA. V dropped 5 bases and J dropped 4; count of bases not matched to a gene: 5. The CDR3 sequence is 13 residues long. Full variable domain (missing parts from reference TRBV29-1 and TRBJ1-2): SAVISQKPSRDICQRGTSLTIQCQVDSQVTMMFWYRQQPGQSLTLIATANQGSEATYESGFVIDKFPISRPNLTFSTLTVSNMSPEDSSIYLCSVSGTGSYGYTFGSGTRLTVV.

This CDR3 is CASSPSPSGGDLGQYV. The CDR3 nucleotides read TGCGCCAGCAGCCCTTCTCCTAGCGGGGGGGACCTTGGGCAGTACGTC. This rearrangement joins TRBV5-1 to TRBJ2-7, with TRBD2 matching 12 bases. CDR1 is SGHRS and CDR2 is YFSETQ in the germline V gene. Germline trimming cut 4 bases from V and 9 bases from J; bases unmatched to any gene: 14. The CDR3 is 16 residues long.

The rearrangement links TRBV18 to TRBJ1-1; 7 positions agree with TRBD1. V trimming: 9 bases; J trimming: 2 bases; junction bases outside the gene matches: 6. The germline CDR1 and CDR2 sequences are KGHSH and LQKENI. This CDR3 has 13 amino acids. CDR3 loop: CARCRGGNTEAFF. DNA of the CDR3: TGTGCCAGATGCAGGGGGGGAAACACTGAAGCTTTCTTT.

The chain combines TRBV2 with TRBJ2-2; 9 bases fit TRBD1. Per germline, CDR1 SNHLY and CDR2 FYNNEI. Trimming removed 6 bases from V and 4 bases from J; junction bases left unmatched: 9. This CDR3 contains 16 residues. The CDR3 region has the DNA TGTGCCAGCAGAAAGACCGGGACAGGGTTCACCGGGGAGCTGTTTTTT. Translated, it gives CASRKTGTGFTGELFF. The variable domain in full, completed from reference TRBV2 and TRBJ2-2, reads EPEVTQTPSHQVTQMGQEVILRCVPISNHLYFYWYRQILGQKVEFLVSFYNNEISEKSEIFDDQFSVERPDGSNFTLKIRSTKLEDSAMYFCASRKTGTGFTGELFFGEGSRLTVL.

This clone was recorded only once. The chain has TRBV6-1 and TRBJ2-5, with 9 positions matching TRBD1. The germline V gene has CDR1 MNHNS and CDR2 SASEGT. CDR3 length equals 14 residues. Trimming took 3 bases from V and 7 from J; bases not matched to a gene: 6. DNA of the CDR3: TGTGCCAGCAGTGAGGACAGGGGTATTGGGACCCAGTACTTC. This sequence encodes CASSEDRGIGTQYF.

V and J are TRBV3-1 (or the pseudogene TRBV3-2) and TRBJ2-2; D gene ambiguous. CDR3 length equals 12 residues. The germline V gene has CDR1 LGHDT and CDR2 YNNKEL (reference sequence). The V end lost 3 bases, the J end lost 8 bases, and 7 bases lay between the germline ends. CDR3 loop: CASSHGRGELFF. Here the CDR3 DNA reads TGTGCCAGCAGCCACGGTCGGGGGGAGCTGTTTTTT.

The rearrangement links TRBV12-3 or TRBV12-4 to TRBJ1-5; 8 nucleotides match TRBD1. The CDR3 has 13 amino acids. Unmatched junction bases numbered 7, after V lost 6 bases and J lost 9 bases. Written as DNA, the CDR3 is TGTGCCAGCAGCCACCTCGACAGGGGGCCCCAGCATTTT. This translates into CASSHLDRGPQHF.